Here is one T cell receptor (beta chain) with its context. This clonotype has just a few counts. Its antigen remains unidentified. No clone much larger than this one lies a single base away; base qualities are absent. The data stem from a study of blood T cells in healthy people across ages (dated by TCRdb to the mid-2010s). Context from the whole study: In model experiments, roughly one uniquely barcoded TCR beta cDNA molecule per two T cells was captured by template switching. The study measured age-related changes in TCR beta repertoire diversity using deep sequencing normalized with unique cDNA molecular identifiers. The donors were divided into four age groups: young (average around 17 years), middle-aged (approximately 42), aged (about 60) and long-lived (nearly 85). Donors of different ages were randomly distributed across sequencing lanes to avoid experimental bias. Using the same blood draw, the study looked at two additional independent replicas of 1 million unique cDNA reads for two donors, one aged 18 to 30 and the other aged 80 or older.

Systemically healthy Caucasian individuals from Russia, approximately 39 in total and aged about 6 to 90 years, were included as donors. Each donor gave 8 to 10 milliliters of peripheral blood, collected into EDTA-treated Vacutainer tubes. Ficoll-Paque density-gradient centrifugation was used to isolate PBMCs, with at least 6.5 million per sample. Trizol reagent was used to extract total RNA from PBMCs, with at least 6 micrograms per sample. Naive CD45RAhigh/CD27high T cell percentages were measured by flow cytometry on a PBMC aliquot from every donor. Library generation was performed with 5' RACE. TCRdb names Illumina HiSeq 2500 as the instrument used. A second about 7 to 12 cycle PCR used a sample-barcoded 5' primer and a J-beta primer mix. A template-switch 5' adaptor carrying 12 random nucleotides introduced a unique molecular identifier onto each TCR beta cDNA molecule. Each sample yielded at least 3 million CDR3-containing paired-end reads. First-strand cDNA synthesis was performed from all RNA using the Mint cDNA synthesis kit, with priming by a TRBC-specific oligonucleotide. Following uracil-DNA glycosylase treatment, all cDNA underwent a first 18-cycle PCR with the universal primers M1SS and BC2_uni_R. The published analysis was carried out like this. For normalization, 1 million high-quality reads were randomly selected from each sample, with every read carrying a distinct molecular identifier. Instead of being binned into consensus sequences, reads that shared molecular identifiers were thrown out. MiTCR, run with a Q25 quality threshold and the strictest error-elimination algorithm, handled CDR3 identification, clonotype clustering and error correction. A nonparametric unseen species model using Euler transformation provided a lower-bound estimate of total TCR beta diversity. The raw public data were reprocessed by TCRdb itself: fastp quality trimming at Q25, MiXCR clonotype calling, in-frame beta chains only. Rows matching on CDR3 protein sequence are summarized as one entry with the most common DNA and genes. TCRdb, not the authors, supplied the V and J calls. The table for this sample lists some 1.5 million distinct CDR3 sequences; approximately 28% of them were counted only once. In total, the top ten clones hold about 7.7% of the sample.

General conclusions and limits of the study: Compared with the aged group, the long-lived group had more naive CD4+ T cells, fewer expanded clones and increased TCR diversity, a pattern suggesting age selection. The percentage of naive T cells measured by flow cytometry correlated strongly with observed TCR beta diversity. Estimates of total diversity based on one million sequenced T cells were considered lower bounds and underestimates. The CMV infection status of donors was not known, potentially confounding age-related changes in expanded clonotypes. Because profiling used bulk unsorted PBMCs, naive and antigen-experienced compartments could not be compared conclusively. Observed TCR beta diversity per million T cells fell roughly linearly with age, and a significant reduction was already apparent by age about 38.

The germline V gene (reference sequence) provides CDR1 LNHNV and CDR2 YYDKDF. V lost 0 bases and J lost 5 bases; the stretch between them is 16 bases long. Reading from cysteine to phenylalanine, the CDR3 counts 16 amino acids. The read is trimmed to its CDR3 DNA, 48 bases read in frame from base 1. The sequencing input was blood. The rearranged segments are TRBV15 and TRBJ1-2; there is no confident call for the D gene. The TCR originated in a woman in her 30s in good health. For the CDR3, the sequence is CATSRDIRAADYGYTF. In nucleotide form, the sequence is TGTGCCACCAGCAGAGATATAAGAGCAGCGGATTATGGCTACACCTTC.